The 27 T cell receptor beta chains reported below all come from one sample, sequenced in a study of OX40 agonist ivuxolimab in advanced cancers. Assay used: immunoSEQ multiplex PCR; TCRdb lists only in-frame clones, some missing. The table includes more than 80,000 clones, 80% to 90% detected once. The sequencing used CD4+ or CD8+ T cells sorted from blood, collected in a trial of the OX40 agonist ivuxolimab. The source is an adult with an advanced solid tumor such as melanoma, head and neck, liver or kidney cancer.

The chain uses TRBV6-6 and TRBJ2-1; D is perhaps TRBD2 (6 bases). CDR1 MNHNY and CDR2 SVGAGI come from the germline V gene (reference sequence). The CDR3 has 13 residues. Between the trimmed V and J ends, which lost 6 bases and 6 bases, there was a span of 12 bases. The CDR3 bases are TGTGCCAGCAGACTCGGGAGCAGCAATGAGCAGTTCTTC. It yields the protein CASRLGSSNEQFF.

J is TRBJ2-7 and V is TRBV6-5, with TRBD2 as a possible D gene (5 bases). The CDR3 covers 15 residues. Germline V lookup: CDR1 MNHEY, CDR2 SVGAGI. V lost 6 bases to trimming and J lost 0 bases, with 15 bases between them. The chain's CDR3 is CASSTGLESSYEQYF. Written as DNA, the CDR3 is TGTGCCAGCAGCACTGGACTGGAGAGCTCCTACGAGCAGTACTTC.

This chain links TRBV5-1 with TRBJ2-7; possible D gene TRBD2, 5 bases. The CDR3 contains 13 residues. Germline CDR1 and CDR2: SGHRS and YFSETQ. V lost 6 bases, J lost 2 bases, and 12 bases lay in between. The CDR3 reads CASMEGSTYEQYF. In DNA, the CDR3 is TGCGCCAGCATGGAAGGGAGCACCTACGAGCAGTACTTC.

This clone was seen just once. CDR3 nucleotide sequence: TGTGCCAGCAGCAAGGGACTAGCCTACGAGCAGTACTTC. This codes for CASSKGLAYEQYF. V is TRBV14 and J is TRBJ2-7; 8 positions match TRBD2. The germline gives CDR1 SGHDN, CDR2 FVKESK. J was trimmed by 2 bases and V by 5 bases; bases with no gene match: 2. The CDR3 is made up of 13 amino acids. Full variable domain (outside the CDR3, taken from reference TRBV14 and TRBJ2-7): EAGVTQFPSHSVIEKGQTVTLRCDPISGHDNLYWYRRVMGKEIKFLLHFVKESKQDESGMPNNRFLAERTGGTYSTLKVQPAELEDSGVYFCASSKGLAYEQYFGPGTRLTVT.

The chain joins TRBV28 to TRBJ2-2; the match to TRBD2 covers 14 bases. Looked up from germline, CDR1 is MDHEN and CDR2 is SYDVKM. Losses at the gene ends were 3 bases for V and 7 bases for J; bases not matched to a gene: 10. The CDR3 is 18 amino acids. The DNA for the CDR3 is TGTGCCAGCAGTTTCCCCCGGACTAGCGGGAGGAGGGTCGGGGAGCTGTTTTTT. Its protein product is CASSFPRTSGRRVGELFF.

This chain joins TRBV11-2 and TRBJ2-2; D not resolved. The V end lost 3 bases, the J end lost 6 bases, and 11 bases lay between the germline ends. The CDR3 runs to 14 residues. Germline CDR1 SGHAT, CDR2 FQNNGV. Here the CDR3 DNA reads TGTGCCAGCAGCTTTCTAGAACTGGCCGGGGAGCTGTTTTTT. It yields the protein CASSFLELAGELFF.

The chain links TRBV5-1 to TRBJ2-3, with 9 bases aligning to TRBD2. In germline, CDR1 is SGHRS, CDR2 YFSETQ. The CDR3 sequence is 18 residues long. Trimming at V came to 1 base and at J to 0 bases, leaving 9 bases not matched to a gene. The CDR3 loop is CASSLNLASGISTDTQYF. The CDR3 DNA is TGCGCCAGCAGCTTGAATCTTGCTAGCGGGATTAGCACAGATACGCAGTATTTT.

The gene calls are TRBV13 and TRBJ2-7, with 9 nucleotides matching TRBD2. Germline lookup yields CDR1 PRHDT and CDR2 FYEKMQ (reference sequence). The CDR3 is 14 residues long. The J segment lost 3 bases and the V segment lost 6 bases, leaving 6 bases of the junction unmatched. The CDR3 DNA is TGTGCCAGCAGTTGGGGTAGCGGGGGCTACGAGCAGTACTTC. Its translation is CASSWGSGGYEQYF.

This clone was picked up a small number of times. The chain recombines TRBV21-1 with TRBJ2-3; the table calls TRBD1, which could not be checked here. TRBV21-1 is a recognized pseudogene. The CDR3 spans 12 residues. CDR3 sequence reads: CASSITPDTQYF. In DNA, the CDR3 is TGTGCCAGCAGCATAACACCAGATACGCAGTATTTT.

The rearrangement uses TRBV30 and TRBJ2-2; the D gene is possibly TRBD1 (5 bases). Germline loops: CDR1 GTSNPN, CDR2 SVGIG (reference sequence). The V gene lost 4 bases and the J gene lost 6 bases, with 15 bases spanning the gap. The CDR3 covers 14 residues. CDR3 sequence reads: CAWKVPGYAGELFF. For the CDR3, the DNA is TGTGCCTGGAAGGTACCAGGGTACGCCGGGGAGCTGTTTTTT.

The chain is built from TRBV11-3 and TRBJ1-1; TRBD1 matches 7 bases. CDR3 length equals 13 residues. CDR1 SGHNT and CDR2 YENEEA come from the germline V gene. The junction had 11 bases not matched to a gene; V was cut back by 5 bases and J by 11 bases. The CDR3 loop is CASSQKTGWYAFF. The CDR3 DNA sequence: TGTGCCAGCAGCCAAAAGACAGGGTGGTATGCTTTCTTT.

The V gene is TRBV28, the J gene TRBJ1-5; the D is unclear. CDR3 size: 12 residues. Trimming stripped 6 bases from V and 0 bases from J, with 3 bases between. CDR1 MDHEN and CDR2 SYDVKM come from the germline V gene. The CDR3 DNA sequence: TGTGCCAGCAGAACTAGCAATCAGCCCCAGCATTTT. As protein: CASRTSNQPQHF.

In this sample, this clone turned up once. The chain employs TRBV11-3 and TRBJ2-7; tentative D call: TRBD1 (6 bases). Germline lookup yields CDR1 SGHNT and CDR2 YENEEA. The germline V and J ends were trimmed by 5 bases and 2 bases, with 16 bases remaining between them. The CDR3 is made up of 15 amino acids. The CDR3 here is CASSARTVLAYEQYF. CDR3 DNA sequence: TGTGCCAGCAGCGCGCGGACAGTCCTCGCCTACGAGCAGTACTTC.

The gene calls are TRBV7-9 and TRBJ2-1, with TRBD2 matching 10 bases. The CDR3 extends over 15 amino acids. The germline gives CDR1 SEHNR, CDR2 FQNEAQ (reference sequence). V was clipped by 5 bases and J by 7 bases; unmatched bases: 8. For the CDR3, the DNA is TGTGCCAGCAGCCTGGGTAGCGGGAGGTTAAATGAGCAGTTCTTC. As protein: CASSLGSGRLNEQFF.

The chain employs TRBV19 and TRBJ1-4; TRBD1 matches at 9 bases. The CDR3 runs 14 residues. The ends lost 4 bases at V and 5 bases at J; junction bases unmatched: 2. Per germline, CDR1 LNHDA and CDR2 SQIVND (reference sequence). The chain's CDR3 is CASSRGQGNEKLFF. CDR3 nucleotide sequence: TGTGCCAGTAGTAGAGGACAGGGGAATGAAAAACTGTTTTTT.

This clone is a singleton in its sample. This chain uses TRBV5-4 with TRBJ2-2; TRBD1 or TRBD2 may be the D gene (5 bases each). The CDR3 covers 16 residues. Germline V gene sequence: CDR1 SGHNT, CDR2 YYREEE (reference sequence). V dropped 0 bases and J dropped 4 bases, with 13 bases sitting between them. CDR3 bases: TGTGCCAGCAGCTTGGCCCCGGGGCTTGCCACCGGGGAGCTGTTTTTT. Amino acids: CASSLAPGLATGELFF.

This clone appeared a single time. The V call is TRBV18, the J call TRBJ2-7; D remains ambiguous. The CDR3 is 16 residues long. V was pared by 0 bases and J by 6 bases, with 18 bases between. CDR1 and CDR2 from the germline V gene are KGHSH and LQKENI. The chain's CDR3 is CASSPPSMGRVGEQYF. In nucleotides, the CDR3 is TGTGCCAGCTCACCACCGAGCATGGGTAGGGTTGGCGAGCAGTACTTC. Full variable domain (missing parts from reference TRBV18 and TRBJ2-7): NAGVMQNPRHLVRRRGQEARLRCSPMKGHSHVYWYRQLPEEGLKFMVYLQKENIIDESGMPKERFSAEFPKEGPSILRIQQVVRGDSAAYFCASSPPSMGRVGEQYFGPGTRLTVT.

The gene calls are TRBV23-1 and TRBJ1-5, with TRBD1 matching 9 bases. TRBV23-1 is marked as an open reading frame, function uncertain. The ends lost 2 bases at V and 4 bases at J; junction bases unmatched: 3. CDR3 length: 15 residues. The CDR3 DNA follows: TGCGCCAGCAGTCAACGGGGACAGGGTAATCAGCCCCAGCATTTT. Encoded protein: CASSQRGQGNQPQHF.

This clone is a singleton in its sample. The V and J genes are TRBV2 and TRBJ1-6, with 8 bases that match TRBD1. V lost 4 bases, J lost 9 bases, and 8 bases stayed unmatched. In germline, CDR1 is SNHLY, CDR2 FYNNEI. The CDR3 is made up of 15 amino acids. The CDR3 nucleotides read TGTGCCAGCAGTGCGACAGGGGATCTAAGTTCACCCCTCCACTTT. It translates to CASSATGDLSSPLHF.

The gene calls are TRBV6-1 and TRBJ1-1, with D tentatively TRBD1 (6 bases). The V end was cut by 6 bases, the J end by 3 bases, with 14 bases between. The CDR3 is 14 residues long. Germline CDR1 reads MNHNS; CDR2 reads SASEGT. The CDR3 reads CASSFRGLDTEAFF. The CDR3 DNA sequence: TGTGCCAGCAGCTTCCGGGGGCTGGACACTGAAGCTTTCTTT.

The chain combines TRBV28 with TRBJ2-7; 10 nucleotides match TRBD1. Germline CDR1 reads MDHEN; CDR2 reads SYDVKM. With V trimmed by 6 bases and J by 6 bases, 2 bases remained unmatched. The CDR3 is made up of 12 amino acids. The CDR3 nucleotides are TGTGCCAGCAGCAGGGACAGGGGCGAGCAGTACTTC. This gives the protein CASSRDRGEQYF.

The J gene is TRBJ1-1, the V gene TRBV7-9; D is uncertain. The V end lost 0 bases, the J end lost 1 base, and 9 bases lay between the germline ends. CDR1 and CDR2 (germline): SEHNR, FQNEAQ (reference sequence). The CDR3 runs 15 residues. CDR3 region: CASSLAERENTEAFF. CDR3 nucleotide sequence: TGTGCCAGCAGCTTAGCGGAACGGGAGAACACTGAAGCTTTCTTT.

The chain couples TRBV5-1 to TRBJ1-3; D remains unclear. Germline V gene lookup returns CDR1 SGHRS and CDR2 YFSETQ. The CDR3 runs 16 residues. V was trimmed by 4 bases and J by 3 bases, leaving 17 bases between them. As DNA, the CDR3 is TGCGCCAGCAGCGATCCCGGGTCAGCAGGTGGAAACACCATATATTTT. The encoded protein is CASSDPGSAGGNTIYF.

The V gene is TRBV5-1, the J gene TRBJ2-7; no clear D gene. The CDR3 loop spans 13 amino acids. CDR1 is SGHRS, CDR2 YFSETQ, per germline. V was pared by 0 bases and J by 1 base, with 5 bases between. CDR3 in amino acids: CASSLEVSYEQYF. CDR3 DNA sequence: TGCGCCAGCAGCTTGGAAGTTTCCTACGAGCAGTACTTC.

This clone was picked up a small number of times. The V gene is TRBV7-9, the J gene TRBJ2-2, with D perhaps TRBD1 (6 bases). Germline V CDR1 and CDR2: SEHNR, FQNEAQ (reference sequence). The CDR3 extends over 13 amino acids. V lost 6 bases and J lost 9, with 14 bases in between. CDR3 sequence: CASRSKGDRELFF. The CDR3 DNA reads TGTGCCAGCAGGTCGAAGGGGGACCGGGAGCTGTTTTTT.

The V gene is TRBV14, the J gene TRBJ2-2; 11 bases fit TRBD1. The CDR3 consists of 16 residues. Losses at the gene ends were 4 bases for V and 6 bases for J; bases not matched to a gene: 7. Germline CDR1 SGHDN, CDR2 FVKESK. CDR3 bases: TGTGCCAGCAGCCTTAGGACAGGGGGCGCATCCGGGGAGCTGTTTTTT. This sequence encodes CASSLRTGGASGELFF. Looking up the rest from reference TRBV14 and TRBJ2-2 gives the full variable domain: EAGVTQFPSHSVIEKGQTVTLRCDPISGHDNLYWYRRVMGKEIKFLLHFVKESKQDESGMPNNRFLAERTGGTYSTLKVQPAELEDSGVYFCASSLRTGGASGELFFGEGSRLTVL.

The chain carries TRBV5-7 and TRBJ1-4, with 9 bases lining up with TRBD1. TRBV5-7 is known as an ORF, though its function is uncertain. Trimming removed 0 bases from V and 1 base from J; junction bases left unmatched: 7. This CDR3 has 18 amino acids. CDR3 in amino acids: CASSLARTGEGTNEKLFF. The CDR3 nucleotides read TGTGCCAGCAGCTTGGCCCGGACAGGGGAGGGAACTAATGAAAAACTGTTTTTT.